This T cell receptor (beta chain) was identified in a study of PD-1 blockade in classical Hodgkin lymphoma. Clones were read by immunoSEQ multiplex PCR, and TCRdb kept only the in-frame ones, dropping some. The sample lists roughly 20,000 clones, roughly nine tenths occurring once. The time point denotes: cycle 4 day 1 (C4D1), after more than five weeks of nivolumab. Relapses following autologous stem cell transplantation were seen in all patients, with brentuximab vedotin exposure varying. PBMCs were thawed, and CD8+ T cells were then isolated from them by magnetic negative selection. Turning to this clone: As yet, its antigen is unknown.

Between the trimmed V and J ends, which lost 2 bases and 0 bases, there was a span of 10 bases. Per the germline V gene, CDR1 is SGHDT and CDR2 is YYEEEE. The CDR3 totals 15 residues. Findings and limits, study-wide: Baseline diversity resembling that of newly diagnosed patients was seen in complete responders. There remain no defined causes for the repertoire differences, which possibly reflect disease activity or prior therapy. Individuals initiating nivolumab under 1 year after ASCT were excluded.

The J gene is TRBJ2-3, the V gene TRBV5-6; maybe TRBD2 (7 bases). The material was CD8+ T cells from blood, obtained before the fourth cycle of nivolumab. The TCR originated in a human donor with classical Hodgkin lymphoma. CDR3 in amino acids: CASSLGGGSTDTQYF. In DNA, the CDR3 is TGTGCCAGCAGCTTAGGGGGAGGGAGCACAGATACGCAGTATTTT.